Following are 17 T cell receptor beta chains from one sample sequenced in a study of blood T cell repertoires in COVID-19. The protocol was immunoSEQ multiplex PCR, while the TCRdb copy is restricted to in-frame clones and leaves out a portion. The table has around 200,000 clones, roughly 90% seen once; the top ten hold 20%. Sequenced input: peripheral blood. The receptors here all came from a man between 70 and 80 years old with active or convalescent COVID-19.

This clone was detected ten times or more. This chain uses TRBV25-1 with TRBJ2-7, with 8 bases that match TRBD1. V lost 1 base, J lost 9 bases, and 5 bases stayed unmatched. CDR1 and CDR2 (germline): MGHDK, SYGVNS. The CDR3 runs to 13 residues. As DNA, the CDR3 is TGTGCCAGCAGTGAATCCGGACAGGGTGGGCAGTACTTC. The encoded protein is CASSESGQGGQYF.

This chain connects TRBV6-6 to TRBJ1-3; D is possibly TRBD1 (5 bases). V was trimmed by 0 bases and J by 0 bases, leaving 6 bases between them. CDR1 is MNHNY and CDR2 is SVGAGI in the germline V gene (reference sequence). The CDR3 is 15 residues long. CDR3 in amino acids: CASSYSGASGNTIYF. The CDR3 nucleotides read TGTGCCAGCAGTTACTCAGGGGCCTCTGGAAACACCATATATTTT.

The chain recombines TRBV9 with TRBJ1-3; maybe TRBD1 (6 bases). The germline V gene has CDR1 SGDLS and CDR2 YYNGEE. This CDR3 spans 16 amino acids. V gave up 4 bases and J gave up 2 bases, with 16 bases separating them. As DNA, the CDR3 is TGTGCCAGCAGCAGTCGACCGGACAGAGCTGGAAACACCATATATTTT. Translating gives CASSSRPDRAGNTIYF.

The CDR3 nucleotides are TGTGCCAGCAAAAGGCAGGGTAACTATGGCTACACCTTC. Protein: CASKRQGNYGYTF. V usage is TRBV28 and J usage is TRBJ1-2, with D perhaps TRBD1 (5 bases). The ends were cut back, 7 bases at V and 1 base at J, with 10 bases in the middle. There are 13 residues in the CDR3. Per the germline V gene, CDR1 is MDHEN and CDR2 is SYDVKM.

The J gene is TRBJ2-4, the V gene TRBV11-2; D is possibly TRBD2 (6 bases). V lost 3 bases and J lost 8, with 8 bases in between. The CDR3 spans 12 residues. Germline values: CDR1 SGHAT, CDR2 FQNNGV. The CDR3 spells CASSFGGDIQYF. DNA of the CDR3: TGTGCCAGCAGCTTCGGAGGGGACATTCAGTACTTC.

The rearrangement joins TRBV29-1 to TRBJ2-7; 8 bases line up with TRBD1. Per the germline V gene, CDR1 is SQVTM and CDR2 is ANQGSEA. The CDR3 is 11 amino acids. V dropped 6 bases and J dropped 5; count of bases not matched to a gene: 3. CDR3 sequence reads: CSVDRANEQYF. In DNA form, the CDR3 reads TGCAGCGTGGACAGGGCGAACGAGCAGTACTTC.

The chain recombines TRBV27 with TRBJ2-2; D remains ambiguous. Germline V gene data show CDR1 as MNHEY and CDR2 as SMNVEV (reference sequence). The V gene lost 6 bases and the J gene lost 1 base, with 18 bases spanning the gap. This CDR3 has 17 residues. The CDR3 loop reads CASRPGRPLQNTGELFF. DNA of the CDR3: TGTGCCAGCAGACCAGGCCGGCCACTTCAGAACACCGGGGAGCTGTTTTTT.

The chain carries TRBV10-2 and TRBJ1-3; D gene ambiguous. The CDR3 covers 12 residues. The V gene lost 6 bases and the J gene lost 2 bases, with 5 bases spanning the gap. Germline V lookup: CDR1 WSHSY, CDR2 SAAADI. This CDR3 is CASSSAGNTIYF. The CDR3 DNA sequence: TGCGCCAGCAGCTCGGCTGGAAACACCATATATTTT.

The V gene is TRBV3-1 (or the pseudogene TRBV3-2), the J gene TRBJ2-7; no firm D call. CDR1 is LGHDT and CDR2 is YNNKEL in the germline V gene (reference sequence). Trimming removed 0 bases at V and 5 bases at J, with 5 bases between. The CDR3 extends over 12 amino acids. In nucleotides, the CDR3 is TGTGCCAGCAGCCAAGATGCGAACGAGCAGTACTTC. This sequence encodes CASSQDANEQYF.

The chain has TRBV7-2 and TRBJ2-5, with D possibly matching TRBD1 (6 bases). The CDR3 consists of 15 residues. The V gene lost 2 bases and the J gene lost 5 bases, with 15 bases spanning the gap. CDR1 is SGHTA and CDR2 is FQGNSA in the germline V gene. Here the CDR3 reads CASSLRRGQRETQYF. DNA for the CDR3: TGTGCCAGCAGCTTAAGAAGGGGACAACGGGAGACCCAGTACTTC.

This chain connects TRBV7-2 to TRBJ2-7, with D tentatively TRBD2 (5 bases). The germline gives CDR1 SGHTA, CDR2 FQGNSA. The CDR3 is 14 amino acids. V was shortened by 5 bases and J by 1 base, with 12 bases between the two germline ends. In nucleotides, the CDR3 is TGTGCCAGCAGCCGGGCGGGCGGGTCCTACGAGCAGTACTTC. Its translation is CASSRAGGSYEQYF.

This chain uses TRBV4-1 with TRBJ2-5; TRBD2 matches at 8 bases. Germline V CDR1 and CDR2: MGHRA, YSYEKL. This CDR3 region has 14 residues. V lost 2 bases to trimming and J lost 4 bases; unmatched junction nucleotides: 3. The CDR3 DNA follows: TGCGCCAGCAGCCAAAAAGCGGGAGTAGAGACCCAGTACTTC. Protein: CASSQKAGVETQYF.

The chain is built from TRBV2 and TRBJ1-1; TRBD1 agrees at 8 bases. V lost 6 bases to trimming and J lost 4 bases; unmatched junction nucleotides: 10. CDR3 length: 15 amino acids. CDR1 and CDR2 (germline): SNHLY, FYNNEI. CDR3 nucleotide sequence: TGTGCCAGCAGACCCCAGGGGGCCTTTGGCACTGAAGCTTTCTTT. It specifies CASRPQGAFGTEAFF.

The genes are TRBV5-6 and TRBJ1-2; 10 positions agree with TRBD1. The J segment lost 5 bases and the V segment lost 4 bases, leaving 5 bases of the junction unmatched. There are 14 residues in the CDR3. The germline gives CDR1 SGHDT, CDR2 YYEEEE. The CDR3 sequence: CASSPTGGDYGYTF. Here the CDR3 DNA reads TGTGCCAGCAGCCCGACAGGGGGCGATTATGGCTACACCTTC.

The chain carries TRBV19 and TRBJ1-2; D unclear. This CDR3 is built from 14 residues. Trimming pared 3 bases from V and 4 bases from J, leaving 12 bases between. Germline loops: CDR1 LNHDA, CDR2 SQIVND (reference sequence). The DNA for the CDR3 is TGTGCCAGTAGTATTCTCCAAGAGGGCTATGGCTACACCTTC. It is translated as CASSILQEGYGYTF.

The chain recombines TRBV6-5 with TRBJ1-4, with 10 positions matching TRBD1. J gave up 11 bases and V 4 bases, and 7 bases lay outside the gene matches. Germline V gene data show CDR1 as MNHEY and CDR2 as SVGAGI. The length of the CDR3 is 14 residues. This CDR3 reads CASSSGTGADKLFF. CDR3 nucleotides: TGTGCCAGCAGTTCCGGGACAGGGGCGGACAAACTGTTTTTT.

The chain links TRBV5-4 to TRBJ2-3; a weak D match, TRBD1 (5 bases). The germline V gene encodes CDR1 SGHNT and CDR2 YYREEE (reference sequence). The CDR3 is made up of 16 amino acids. Trimming removed 0 bases from V and 0 bases from J, with 11 bases in between. The CDR3 here is CASSLATVTSTDTQYF. The DNA for the CDR3 is TGTGCCAGCAGCTTGGCGACAGTTACAAGCACAGATACGCAGTATTTT.